This is a list of T cell receptor beta chains from one sample in a study of vaccination effects on CD4 cells after COVID-19. The antigens of these receptors remain unknown. Assay used: immunoSEQ multiplex PCR; TCRdb lists only in-frame clones, some missing. The sample contains 41,000 or so clones, around three quarters of which appear only once. This sample comprised CD4+ T cells from PBMCs cultured with HCoV-NL63 spike peptides, obtained before COVID-19 vaccination. The receptors come from a human donor who received a COVID-19 vaccine. CDR3s include the opening cysteine and the closing phenylalanine or tryptophan. The D gene is left open where the match is weak. Clone size is shown for a subset of rows, as once, few, many or a class of expanded clone.

J: TRBJ2-3; size: -; D: -; V: TRBV5-8; length: 16; DNA: TGTGCCAGCCCTACGGGACCCTTCGGCGACACAGATACGCAGTATTTT; CDR3: CASPTGPFGDTDTQYF
J: TRBJ2-2; size: -; D: TRBD2; V: TRBV28; length: 18; DNA: TGTGCCAGCGTCCCCTACGGGCGGGGGGGCCAAGGCACCGGGGAGCTGTTTTTT; CDR3: CASVPYGRGGQGTGELFF
J: TRBJ2-4; size: -; D: -; V: TRBV7-3; length: 17; DNA: TGTGCCAGCAGCTTACAAGGGGGTCAGCTAGCCAAAAACATTCAGTACTTC; CDR3: CASSLQGGQLAKNIQYF
J: TRBJ1-6; size: once; D: -; V: TRBV7-8; length: 17; DNA: TGTGCCAGCAGCTTAGACGGGGGCAGGGGATTTACTTCACCCCTCCACTTT; CDR3: CASSLDGGRGFTSPLHF
J: TRBJ1-3; size: -; D: -; V: TRBV6-2/TRBV6-3; length: 15; DNA: TGTGCCAGCAGTTTGGGCTTGCTCTCTGGAAACACCATATATTTT; CDR3: CASSLGLLSGNTIYF
J: TRBJ1-4; size: -; D: -; V: TRBV12-3/TRBV12-4; length: 12; DNA: TGTGCCAGCACGGACCCTGCCGAAAAACTGTTTTTT; CDR3: CASTDPAEKLFF
J: TRBJ1-4; size: once; D: TRBD1; V: TRBV2; length: 15; DNA: TGTGCCAGCACACGGGACAGGGGGACTAATGAAAAACTGTTTTTT; CDR3: CASTRDRGTNEKLFF
J: TRBJ2-1; size: -; D: -; V: TRBV6-2/TRBV6-3; length: 13; DNA: TGTGCCAGCAGTTACGTGGGGTACAATGAGCAGTTCTTC; CDR3: CASSYVGYNEQFF
J: TRBJ1-3; size: -; D: -; V: TRBV21-1; length: 16; DNA: TGTGCCAGCAGCATCACTGGACCGCTCTCTGGAAACACCATATATTTT; CDR3: CASSITGPLSGNTIYF
J: TRBJ1-1; size: -; D: -; V: TRBV7-2; length: 13; DNA: TGTGCCAGCAGCTCCTCATTCAACACTGAAGCTTTCTTT; CDR3: CASSSSFNTEAFF
J: TRBJ1-2; size: -; D: -; V: TRBV6-2/TRBV6-3; length: 13; DNA: TGTGCCAGCAGTAGGCCGGGCCTCTATGGCTACACCTTC; CDR3: CASSRPGLYGYTF
J: TRBJ1-2; size: once; D: -; V: TRBV2; length: 16; DNA: TGTGCCAGCAGTCTACCCGGGACAACATTTAACTATGGCTACACCTTC; CDR3: CASSLPGTTFNYGYTF
J: TRBJ2-1; size: -; D: -; V: TRBV5-1; length: 14; DNA: TGCGCCAGCAGCTTGGTTCCGGGGACGGGTGAGCAGTTCTTC; CDR3: CASSLVPGTGEQFF
J: TRBJ2-1; size: -; D: -; V: TRBV11-3; length: 14; DNA: TGTGCCAGCAGCTTTACAGCCTTAGGCAATGAGCAGTTCTTC; CDR3: CASSFTALGNEQFF
J: TRBJ1-5; size: -; D: -; V: TRBV6-5; length: 14; DNA: TGTGCCAGCAGACCCATCGGGGGTTCGCAGCCCCAGCATTTT; CDR3: CASRPIGGSQPQHF
J: TRBJ2-2; size: -; D: TRBD1; V: TRBV7-8; length: 15; DNA: TGTGCCAGCAGTAAACAGGGGTTAGGCACCGGGGAGCTGTTTTTT; CDR3: CASSKQGLGTGELFF
J: TRBJ1-1; size: -; D: -; V: TRBV5-1; length: 14; DNA: TGCGCCAGCAGCCAAATAACGGACAGCCCTCTTACTTTCTTT; CDR3: CASSQITDSPLTFF
J: TRBJ1-1; size: -; D: TRBD1; V: TRBV5-1; length: 13; DNA: TGCGCCAGCAGCTGGGACAGGCACACTGAAGCTTTCTTT; CDR3: CASSWDRHTEAFF
J: TRBJ1-2; size: -; D: TRBD1; V: TRBV15; length: 13; DNA: TGTGCCGCCGACCAGGACAGGAACTATGGCTACACCTTC; CDR3: CAADQDRNYGYTF
J: TRBJ1-2; size: -; D: TRBD1; V: TRBV5-1; length: 14; DNA: TGCGCCAGCAGCTGGGACAGGGCAGACTATGGCTACACCTTC; CDR3: CASSWDRADYGYTF
J: TRBJ1-1; size: few; D: -; V: TRBV19; length: 15; DNA: TGTGCCAGTAGTCTCGGACAAGTCCCGAACACTGAAGCTTTCTTT; CDR3: CASSLGQVPNTEAFF
J: TRBJ1-5; size: -; D: TRBD1; V: TRBV7-2; length: 15; DNA: TGTGCCAGCAGCTTAGGCGGACAGGCACATCAGCCCCAGCATTTT; CDR3: CASSLGGQAHQPQHF
J: TRBJ2-5; size: -; D: -; V: TRBV7-9; length: 15; DNA: TGTGCCAGCAGCTTAGTAACTCGCGACCAAGAGACCCAGTACTTC; CDR3: CASSLVTRDQETQYF
J: TRBJ2-2; size: few; D: -; V: TRBV2; length: 13; DNA: TGTGCCAGCAATACCAGGAACACCGGGGAGCTGTTTTTT; CDR3: CASNTRNTGELFF
J: TRBJ1-5; size: -; D: -; V: TRBV5-6; length: 15; DNA: TGTGCCAGCAGCTTCTATGGTCTTAGCAATCAGCCCCAGCATTTT; CDR3: CASSFYGLSNQPQHF
J: TRBJ1-2; size: -; D: -; V: TRBV6-6; length: 14; DNA: TGTGCCAGCAGTTACGCCGATACCGGCTATGGCTACACCTTC; CDR3: CASSYADTGYGYTF
J: TRBJ1-3; size: -; D: -; V: TRBV4-3; length: 17; DNA: TGCGCCAGCAGCCAAGATGAGGGGGGCTTGACTGGAAACACCATATATTTT; CDR3: CASSQDEGGLTGNTIYF
J: TRBJ2-3; size: once; D: -; V: TRBV5-1; length: 13; DNA: TGCGCCAGCAGCTACTCCCACACAGATACGCAGTATTTT; CDR3: CASSYSHTDTQYF